The 10 T cell receptor beta chains listed next were all sequenced from one sample in a study of CD4 T cells in relation to SARS-CoV-2 and coronaviruses. Sequenced by immunoSEQ multiplex PCR; TCRdb stores in-frame clones only, minus some. This sample has 9,500 to 12,000 clones; 80% to 90% occur once, and the top ten carry roughly 17%. Before the COVID-19 pandemic, during about 2010-2018, CD4+ T cells were taken from unexposed donors. Isolation of CD4+ T cells took place after roughly nine days in culture. Their cognate antigens are unknown. The sequenced material came from CD4+ T cells from PBMCs, cultured in vitro. Every receptor here comes from a human donor in good health.

This sequence joins TRBV7-2 and TRBJ2-5; TRBD2 matches at 14 bases. Germline-derived CDR1 and CDR2 are SGHTA and FQGNSA. The V gene end was trimmed by 5 bases and the J gene end by 5 bases; junction bases not matched to a gene: 7. This CDR3 spans 16 amino acids. The CDR3 nucleotides are TGTGCCAGCAGCCAGGCCCGGACTAGCGGGAGGGAGACCCAGTACTTC. Amino acid sequence: CASSQARTSGRETQYF.

The chain carries TRBV27 and TRBJ1-1; perhaps TRBD1 as D (6 bases). The V gene lost 6 bases and the J gene lost 3 bases, with 14 bases spanning the gap. The CDR3 spans 14 residues. Germline V gene lookup returns CDR1 MNHEY and CDR2 SMNVEV (reference sequence). CDR3 sequence (DNA): TGTGCCAGCAGGCCACAGGGTTGGGACACTGAAGCTTTCTTT. Encoded protein: CASRPQGWDTEAFF.

V and J are TRBV5-6 and TRBJ2-3; the match to TRBD2 covers 10 bases. The CDR3 spans 16 residues. The germline CDR1 and CDR2 sequences are SGHDT and YYEEEE. Trimming removed 4 bases from V and 3 bases from J; junction bases left unmatched: 8. CDR3 nucleotides: TGTGCCAGCAGCCTCCCCGGACTAGCGGCTACAGATACGCAGTATTTT. It is translated as CASSLPGLAATDTQYF.

V usage is TRBV4-3 and J usage is TRBJ1-6, with TRBD1 identical over 7 bases. The CDR3 spans 16 residues. In germline, CDR1 is LGHNA, CDR2 YSLEER. With 4 bases clipped from V and 9 bases from J, the junction kept 12 bases outside the gene matches. The CDR3 spells CASSPRTGQSVSPLHF. DNA of the CDR3: TGCGCCAGCAGCCCACGGACAGGTCAGAGTGTTTCACCCCTCCACTTT.

The J gene is TRBJ1-2, the V gene TRBV5-6; D remains ambiguous. The germline V gene has CDR1 SGHDT and CDR2 YYEEEE. CDR3 length: 14 residues. V was pared by 0 bases and J by 3 bases, with 9 bases between. Here the CDR3 DNA reads TGTGCCAGCAGCTTGGGCGGGGTTGACTATGGCTACACCTTC. Its translation: CASSLGGVDYGYTF.

V and J are TRBV19 and TRBJ1-2; TRBD1 aligns across 12 bases. V trimming: 7 bases; J trimming: 12 bases; junction bases outside the gene matches: 12. Germline V CDR1 and CDR2: LNHDA, SQIVND (reference sequence). The CDR3 consists of 14 residues. The CDR3 here is CASTPGGTGGVNTF. The CDR3 region has the DNA TGTGCCAGTACCCCTGGCGGGACAGGGGGCGTAAACACCTTC.

This chain uses TRBV7-9 with TRBJ1-3, with a possible D match to TRBD1 (6 bases). The V gene's germline CDR1 is SEHNR and CDR2 FQNEAQ (reference sequence). The CDR3 totals 14 residues. Trimming pared 5 bases from V and 2 bases from J, leaving 10 bases between. The CDR3 reads CASSTNRAGNTIYF. CDR3 DNA: TGTGCCAGCAGCACCAACAGGGCTGGAAACACCATATATTTT.

The gene calls are TRBV14 and TRBJ2-1; TRBD2 matches 11 bases. Germline V gene data show CDR1 as SGHDN and CDR2 as FVKESK. CDR3 length equals 15 residues. V was clipped by 4 bases and J by 2 bases; unmatched bases: 1. The CDR3 loop is CASSPSGRPYNEQFF. As DNA, the CDR3 is TGTGCCAGCAGCCCTAGCGGGAGGCCCTACAATGAGCAGTTCTTC. The full variable domain, its missing parts supplied by reference TRBV14 and TRBJ2-1, is EAGVTQFPSHSVIEKGQTVTLRCDPISGHDNLYWYRRVMGKEIKFLLHFVKESKQDESGMPNNRFLAERTGGTYSTLKVQPAELEDSGVYFCASSPSGRPYNEQFFGPGTRLTVL.

V usage is TRBV11-3 and J usage is TRBJ1-1, with a possible D match to TRBD1 (6 bases). The CDR3 is 13 residues long. Germline CDR1 is SGHNT and CDR2 is YENEEA. V was cut by 5 bases and J by 3 bases, with 10 bases left in between. CDR3 nucleotides: TGTGCCAGCAGCACTCAGGGGCACACTGAAGCTTTCTTT. It specifies CASSTQGHTEAFF.

The chain uses TRBV12-3 or TRBV12-4 and TRBJ1-1, with D tentatively TRBD1 (5 bases). This CDR3 has 13 amino acids. V was clipped by 5 bases and J by 1 base, with 8 bases between them. The CDR3 DNA sequence: TGTGCCAGCAGTAGGGGAGAGAACACTGAAGCTTTCTTT. Protein: CASSRGENTEAFF.